The 20 T cell receptor beta chains presented below share a single source sample, sequenced in a study of T-cell memory formation after mild COVID-19. TCRdb called the 5' RACE reads again in MiXCR, with one record for every CDR3 protein. The sample yields approximately 570,000 distinct CDR3 sequences, about a sixth seen once. Sequencing used PBMCs or a T cell subset sorted from them (not recorded which). These receptors were taken from an adult woman who had mild COVID-19 (a few samples of this study predate the infection). Cell type and time point are not known.

The V and J genes are TRBV4-1 and TRBJ2-7; 10 nucleotides match TRBD1. The CDR3 covers 15 residues. After removal of 3 bases from V and 5 bases from J, the junction contained 7 bases not matched to a gene. In germline, CDR1 is MGHRA, CDR2 YSYEKL. DNA for the CDR3: TGCGCCAGCAGCCATGCAGACAGGGGGCATCACGAGCAGTACTTC. Its protein product is CASSHADRGHHEQYF.

For the CDR3, the DNA is TGTGCCAGCAGCCAAGATCCGGCTAGCGAAAGAGCCAAAAACATTCAGTACTTC. This codes for CASSQDPASERAKNIQYF. The chain employs TRBV14 and TRBJ2-4, with D possibly TRBD2 on 6 matching bases. Germline V gene data show CDR1 as SGHDN and CDR2 as FVKESK. This CDR3 has 18 amino acids. Deletions cut 0 bases from V and 0 bases from J, with 15 bases between. The whole variable domain, remainder taken from reference TRBV14 and TRBJ2-4, is EAGVTQFPSHSVIEKGQTVTLRCDPISGHDNLYWYRRVMGKEIKFLLHFVKESKQDESGMPNNRFLAERTGGTYSTLKVQPAELEDSGVYFCASSQDPASERAKNIQYFGAGTRLSVL.

This clonotype was counted only a few times. The CDR3 region is CASSQSGRNTEAFF. The CDR3 coding sequence is TGTGCCAGCAGCCAATCGGGACGGAACACTGAAGCTTTCTTT. V usage is TRBV4-2 and J usage is TRBJ1-1, with D maybe TRBD1 (5 bases). CDR3 length: 14 amino acids. Between the trimmed V and J ends, which lost 2 bases and 1 base, there was a span of 8 bases. CDR1 LGHNA and CDR2 YNFKEQ come from the germline V gene.

Only a few counts were recorded for this clonotype. The V call is TRBV20-1, the J call TRBJ1-2; 11 positions agree with TRBD1. Germline V gives CDR1 DFQATT, CDR2 SNEGSKA (reference sequence). This CDR3 has 14 amino acids. The junction had 4 bases not matched to a gene; V was cut back by 4 bases and J by 3 bases. CDR3 sequence (DNA): TGCAGTGCTACCGGACAGGGGGCGTACTATGGCTACACCTTC. It encodes CSATGQGAYYGYTF.

This clonotype was observed a few times. This rearrangement joins TRBV12-3 or TRBV12-4 to TRBJ2-5; 10 bases are a match to TRBD2. V trimming: 5 bases; J trimming: 4 bases; junction bases outside the gene matches: 10. The CDR3 is 16 residues long. CDR3 protein: CASSLGTSEFRETQYF. The CDR3 nucleotides read TGTGCCAGCAGTCTGGGGACTAGCGAGTTCAGAGAGACCCAGTACTTC.

The V gene is TRBV20-1, the J gene TRBJ2-3; no clear D gene. The CDR3 length is 11 residues. The V gene lost 2 bases and the J gene lost 5 bases, with 5 bases spanning the gap. The V gene's germline CDR1 is DFQATT and CDR2 SNEGSKA (reference sequence). The CDR3 sequence: CSARMGDTQYF. The CDR3 DNA sequence: TGCAGTGCTAGAATGGGAGATACGCAGTATTTT.

This clonotype was observed a handful of times. The V gene is TRBV7-2, the J gene TRBJ1-2, with D possibly matching TRBD1 (5 bases). This CDR3 region has 14 residues. Germline assignment: CDR1 SGHTA and CDR2 FQGNSA. The V end lost 4 bases, the J end lost 8 bases, and 17 bases lay between the germline ends. The CDR3 reads CASSSGPTSGGYTF. In DNA, the CDR3 is TGTGCCAGCAGCTCGGGACCGACCTCCGGGGGCTACACCTTC. The full variable domain, in which reference TRBV7-2 and TRBJ1-2 provide the parts outside the CDR3, is GAGVSQSPSNKVTEKGKDVELRCDPISGHTALYWYRQSLGQGLEFLIYFQGNSAPDKSGLPSDRFSAERTGGSVSTLTIQRTQQEDSAVYLCASSSGPTSGGYTFGSGTRLTVV.

This clonotype was seen a handful of times. The genes are TRBV9 and TRBJ2-3; maybe TRBD2 (5 bases). CDR1 and CDR2 from the germline V gene are SGDLS and YYNGEE. The CDR3 spans 15 residues. The V and J ends lost 0 bases and 2 bases respectively, with 10 bases between them. CDR3 DNA sequence: TGTGCCAGCAGCGTAGTCCCGGGGTACACAGATACGCAGTATTTT. It yields the protein CASSVVPGYTDTQYF.

The V call is TRBV2, the J call TRBJ2-1, with D perhaps matching TRBD1 (5 bases). The CDR3 has 13 amino acids. CDR1 and CDR2 from the germline V gene are SNHLY and FYNNEI. V dropped 7 bases and J dropped 5 bases, with 12 bases sitting between them. CDR3 sequence (DNA): TGTGCCAGCATAGTGGACAATGACAATGAGCAGTTCTTC. Translating gives CASIVDNDNEQFF.

The sample holds a few counts of this clonotype. The J gene is TRBJ2-2, the V gene TRBV24-1, with TRBD1 matching 8 bases. Germline V gives CDR1 KGHDR, CDR2 SFDVKD. Trimming took 5 bases from V and 6 from J; bases not matched to a gene: 13. The CDR3 loop spans 17 amino acids. The CDR3 bases are TGTGCCACCAGTGGAAGTTCGCGGACAGGGCGGTCCGGGGAGCTGTTTTTT. It yields the protein CATSGSSRTGRSGELFF.

This clonotype was seen a handful of times. The chain combines TRBV10-3 with TRBJ2-1; weak D call: TRBD1 (5 bases). Looked up from germline, CDR1 is ENHRY and CDR2 is SYGVKD. V was trimmed by 4 bases and J by 7 bases, leaving 11 bases between them. The CDR3 is made up of 13 amino acids. The CDR3 spells CAISVGKGNEQFF. Here the CDR3 DNA reads TGTGCCATCAGTGTAGGGAAGGGGAATGAGCAGTTCTTC.

This clonotype was seen repeatedly, ten times or more. The chain links TRBV14 to TRBJ2-2; 10 bases map to TRBD2. J gave up 4 bases and V 5 bases, and 4 bases lay outside the gene matches. The V gene's germline CDR1 is SGHDN and CDR2 FVKESK. The CDR3 runs 15 residues. Here the CDR3 reads CASSATSGSTGELFF. As DNA, the CDR3 is TGTGCCAGCAGCGCGACTAGCGGGTCCACCGGGGAGCTGTTTTTT. Variable domain in full (rest from reference TRBV14 and TRBJ2-2): EAGVTQFPSHSVIEKGQTVTLRCDPISGHDNLYWYRRVMGKEIKFLLHFVKESKQDESGMPNNRFLAERTGGTYSTLKVQPAELEDSGVYFCASSATSGSTGELFFGEGSRLTVL.

This clonotype was found a few times. V gene TRBV24-1 combines with J gene TRBJ2-1; 7 bases align to TRBD1. Germline lookup yields CDR1 KGHDR and CDR2 SFDVKD. This CDR3 has 14 residues. Losses at the gene ends were 8 bases for V and 8 bases for J; bases not matched to a gene: 11. The CDR3 region has the DNA TGTGCCACCACTGGGACAGTTGTAGTGCATGAGCAGTTCTTC. Its protein is CATTGTVVVHEQFF.

In this sample, this clonotype turned up a few times. The chain carries TRBV5-1 and TRBJ2-1, with D possibly TRBD2 on 5 matching bases. The V and J ends lost 4 bases and 0 bases respectively, with 11 bases between them. The V gene's germline CDR1 is SGHRS and CDR2 YFSETQ. This CDR3 spans 15 amino acids. The CDR3 nucleotides read TGCGCCAGCAGCCCAGCGGTCTCCTCCTACAATGAGCAGTTCTTC. Amino acids: CASSPAVSSYNEQFF.

This clonotype has only a few counts. The V call is TRBV7-3, the J call TRBJ2-1, with 11 bases fitting TRBD2. V was clipped by 5 bases and J by 5 bases; unmatched bases: 5. CDR1 and CDR2 from the germline V gene are SGHTA and FQGTGA. This CDR3 comprises 15 residues. The CDR3, as DNA: TGTGCCAGCAGCACCACTAGCGGGGGCCACAATGAGCAGTTCTTC. Translation gives CASSTTSGGHNEQFF.

The chain recombines TRBV6-2 or TRBV6-3 with TRBJ2-5, with a possible D match to TRBD1 (5 bases). This CDR3 has 17 residues. The germline V gene has CDR1 MNHEY and CDR2 SVGEGT. The ends were cut back, 2 bases at V and 2 bases at J, with 18 bases in the middle. CDR3 amino acids: CASSYGWTRVVQETQYF. The CDR3 coding sequence is TGTGCCAGCAGTTACGGTTGGACAAGAGTGGTTCAAGAGACCCAGTACTTC.

V is TRBV7-2 and J is TRBJ2-7; a possible D gene is TRBD2 (7 bases). V was cut by 4 bases and J by 0 bases, with 13 bases left in between. The CDR3 extends over 15 amino acids. Germline lookup yields CDR1 SGHTA and CDR2 FQGNSA. The CDR3 nucleotides are TGTGCCAGCAGCTCCCAGGGGACTAACTCCTACGAGCAGTACTTC. Translating gives CASSSQGTNSYEQYF.

Only a few counts were recorded for this clonotype. CDR3 nucleotides: TGTGCCAGCAGCCCGCGGGGGGGCGGCGAGCAGTACTTC. The encoded protein is CASSPRGGGEQYF. The chain joins TRBV12-3 or TRBV12-4 to TRBJ2-7; 9 positions match TRBD2. The trim removed 6 bases at V and 6 bases at J, leaving 6 bases unmatched. The CDR3 spans 13 residues.

This clonotype was counted only a few times. The rearrangement uses TRBV5-5 and TRBJ2-5; TRBD1 agrees at 7 bases. The CDR3 contains 16 residues. Germline assignment: CDR1 SGHKS and CDR2 YYEKEE (reference sequence). Trimming cost V 6 bases and J 3 bases; bases outside gene matches: 14. CDR3 nucleotides: TGTGCCAGCACCCTCCAGGGGGACAGAGGGAAAGAGACCCAGTACTTC. Translated, it gives CASTLQGDRGKETQYF.

This clonotype showed up just a few times. V and J are TRBV9 and TRBJ2-1; TRBD1 is a possible D gene (5 bases). The CDR3 consists of 14 residues. Trimming pared 3 bases from V and 3 bases from J, leaving 10 bases between. Germline assignment: CDR1 SGDLS and CDR2 YYNGEE. CDR3 in DNA: TGTGCCAGCAGCGCAGACGACAGCTACAATGAGCAGTTCTTC. Its protein product is CASSADDSYNEQFF.